This T cell receptor beta chain is drawn from a study of shared clonotypes between healthy human individuals. The wider study: A couple of female and three male donors aged 18 to 49 were enrolled. Overall study results and limits: Rarefaction indicated that sorted-subset sequencing remained incomplete although depth was large.

As concerns this clone: Its specificity is unknown.

Sequenced by immunoSEQ multiplex PCR; TCRdb stores in-frame clones only, minus some. Of about 2.1 million clones listed, just under 95% were seen once; the top ten hold approximately 1.7%. Naive CD8 populations comprised CD45RO-negative cells positively selected for CCR7, excluding terminally differentiated effector memory CD45RA+ cells. Everyone who donated was a Caucasian adult who lived in Nashville, Tennessee. The TCR comes from a young man in good health. Some clones in this sample may be carry-over from other donors' samples. Material: naive CD8+ T cells from PBMCs.

CDR3 in amino acids: CASSRGSYEQYF. Here the CDR3 DNA reads TGTGCCAGCAGCCGGGGTTCCTACGAGCAGTACTTC. The chain combines TRBV7-2 with TRBJ2-7, with D tentatively TRBD2 (5 bases). V lost 5 bases and J lost 1, with 6 bases in between. Germline CDR1 SGHTA, CDR2 FQGNSA. CDR3 length: 12 residues.